The 16 T cell receptor beta chains reported below all come from one sample, sequenced in a study of shared clonotypes between healthy human individuals. TCRdb keeps only in-frame clones here, not all; method: immunoSEQ multiplex PCR. The sample carries 2 million or so clones, roughly 94% recorded once. Specimen: naive CD4+ T cells sorted from blood. Documented subset: CD45RA+ positively selected. Every receptor here comes from a man younger than 35 in good health.

This chain uses TRBV10-3 with TRBJ2-3, with 13 positions matching TRBD2. The trim removed 3 bases at V and 8 bases at J, leaving 8 bases unmatched. CDR1 ENHRY and CDR2 SYGVKD come from the germline V gene. The CDR3 totals 16 residues. The CDR3 is CAISELGLAGVGTQYF. In DNA form, the CDR3 reads TGTGCCATCAGTGAACTAGGACTAGCGGGAGTGGGTACGCAGTATTTT.

On this clone: Distinct nucleotide sequences in the sample also encode this CDR3. The chain combines TRBV5-1 with TRBJ2-7, with TRBD1 matching over 8 bases. The V gene end was trimmed by 4 bases and the J gene end by 6 bases; junction bases not matched to a gene: 3. This CDR3 is built from 12 residues. Germline V CDR1 and CDR2: SGHRS, YFSETQ. In DNA form, the CDR3 reads TGCGCCAGCAGCCCAGGGGGCTCCGAGCAGTACTTC. Protein product: CASSPGGSEQYF.

About this clone: Other DNA sequences in the sample encode the same CDR3. V usage is TRBV9 and J usage is TRBJ2-3; 10 bases fit TRBD2. This CDR3 comprises 16 residues. Trimming at V came to 2 bases and at J to 0 bases, leaving 3 bases not matched to a gene. The germline CDR1 and CDR2 sequences are SGDLS and YYNGEE. DNA of the CDR3: TGTGCCAGCAGCGTGCTAGCGGGGGCTAGCACAGATACGCAGTATTTT. It is translated as CASSVLAGASTDTQYF. Filled out from reference TRBV9 and TRBJ2-3, the complete variable domain reads DSGVTQTPKHLITATGQRVTLRCSPRSGDLSVYWYQQSLDQGLQFLIQYYNGEERAKGNILERFSAQQFPDLHSELNLSSLELGDSALYFCASSVLAGASTDTQYFGPGTRLTVL.

The J gene is TRBJ2-7, the V gene TRBV7-2; D possibly corresponds to TRBD2 (5 bases). This CDR3 has 14 residues. The V end was cut by 4 bases, the J end by 5 bases, with 15 bases between. The germline V gene has CDR1 SGHTA and CDR2 FQGNSA. The CDR3 protein is CASSSRLINHEQYF. In DNA, the CDR3 is TGTGCCAGCAGCTCCCGACTAATTAACCACGAGCAGTACTTC.

The chain recombines TRBV7-2 with TRBJ1-1; D gene uncertain. Trimming left V 0 bases short and J 8 bases short, with 13 bases between. This CDR3 has 14 residues. Germline CDR1 and CDR2: SGHTA and FQGNSA. The CDR3 loop reads CASSLAVFLSEAFF. CDR3 nucleotide sequence: TGTGCCAGCAGCTTAGCCGTTTTTTTATCAGAAGCTTTCTTT.

The rearrangement links TRBV5-1 to TRBJ2-3; 11 nucleotides line up with TRBD2. Germline-derived CDR1 and CDR2 are SGHRS and YFSETQ. Trimming took 3 bases from V and 6 from J; bases not matched to a gene: 9. This CDR3 has 16 residues. This chain's CDR3 is CASSSLAGGRKDTQYF. The CDR3 DNA sequence: TGCGCCAGCAGCTCGTTAGCGGGAGGGCGAAAGGATACGCAGTATTTT.

The chain combines TRBV5-1 with TRBJ2-7, with D perhaps given as TRBD1 or TRBD2 (5 bases each). The CDR3 contains 14 residues. Germline-derived CDR1 and CDR2 are SGHRS and YFSETQ. V shed 2 bases and J shed 4 bases, with 13 bases lying between them. The DNA of the CDR3 is TGCGCCAGCAGCTTCGGGTCAGGGAGATACGAGCAGTACTTC. Translating it yields CASSFGSGRYEQYF.

V is TRBV5-1 and J is TRBJ2-1, with TRBD2 matching over 10 bases. This CDR3 spans 16 amino acids. Germline CDR1 and CDR2: SGHRS and YFSETQ. The ends lost 2 bases at V and 9 bases at J; junction bases unmatched: 11. The CDR3 here is CASSLTSTSGIGEQFF. The CDR3, as DNA: TGCGCCAGCAGCTTAACTTCCACTAGCGGGATAGGTGAGCAGTTCTTC.

This sequence joins TRBV7-3 and TRBJ2-1; TRBD2 aligns across 11 bases. The CDR3 runs to 15 residues. With 6 bases clipped from V and 7 bases from J, the junction kept 8 bases outside the gene matches. Germline lookup yields CDR1 SGHTA and CDR2 FQGTGA. CDR3 nucleotides: TGTGCCAGCAGTTCGGGACTAGCGGAAGGAAATGAGCAGTTCTTC. Translating it yields CASSSGLAEGNEQFF.

This clone has only one observation. The V and J genes are TRBV9 and TRBJ1-5, with D unclear. V was pared by 0 bases and J by 2 bases, with 27 bases between. The CDR3 consists of 21 residues. The V gene's germline CDR1 is SGDLS and CDR2 YYNGEE. The CDR3 DNA is TGTGCCAGCAGCGTAGTAAGTCTGGTCCTGCTTTCTGGCAAAGGCAATCAGCCCCAGCATTTT. Translated, it gives CASSVVSLVLLSGKGNQPQHF.

This sequence joins TRBV6-1 and TRBJ2-2; TRBD1 aligns across 7 bases. V shed 9 bases and J 5 bases; nucleotides not matched to a gene: 6. The CDR3 is made up of 13 amino acids. Looked up from germline, CDR1 is MNHNS and CDR2 is SASEGT. The CDR3 loop is CASRTGDTGELFF. For the CDR3, the DNA is TGTGCCAGTAGGACAGGCGATACCGGGGAGCTGTTTTTT.

The chain uses TRBV6-6 and TRBJ1-1; D is uncertain. The V end was cut by 2 bases, the J end by 1 base, with 8 bases between. The CDR3 loop spans 14 amino acids. Germline V gene lookup returns CDR1 MNHNY and CDR2 SVGAGI (reference sequence). The CDR3 is CASSYGVQNTEAFF. The CDR3 DNA follows: TGTGCCAGCAGTTACGGGGTCCAGAACACTGAAGCTTTCTTT.

The chain uses TRBV5-1 and TRBJ2-1; perhaps TRBD1 as D (6 bases). This CDR3 region has 13 residues. Trimming removed 7 bases from V and 10 bases from J, with 18 bases in between. Germline-derived CDR1 and CDR2 are SGHRS and YFSETQ. The CDR3 nucleotides are TGCGCCAGCGGCAGAGGGGGAAGCCCCGAGCAGTTCTTC. This translates into CASGRGGSPEQFF.

The CDR3 loop reads CASSLGADSYYGYTF. DNA of the CDR3: TGTGCCAGCAGCTTAGGGGCAGACTCCTACTATGGCTACACCTTC. The genes are TRBV7-9 and TRBJ1-2; no clear D gene. V gave up 1 base and J gave up 3 bases, with 12 bases separating them. The CDR3 extends over 15 amino acids. Germline CDR1 SEHNR, CDR2 FQNEAQ (reference sequence). Combining the CDR3 with reference TRBV7-9 and TRBJ1-2 gives the whole variable domain DTGVSQNPRHKITKRGQNVTFRCDPISEHNRLYWYRQTLGQGPEFLTYFQNEAQLEKSRLLSDRFSAERPKGSFSTLEIQRTEQGDSAMYLCASSLGADSYYGYTFGSGTRLTVV.

The chain has TRBV18 and TRBJ1-6, with 7 bases that match TRBD1. Germline trimming cut 4 bases from V and 5 bases from J; bases unmatched to any gene: 5. The length of the CDR3 is 15 residues. The V gene's germline CDR1 is KGHSH and CDR2 LQKENI. The CDR3 loop is CASSQGGVDNSPLHF. CDR3 bases: TGTGCCAGCTCACAAGGGGGCGTCGATAATTCACCCCTCCACTTT.

The chain couples TRBV10-1 to TRBJ2-3; D call uncertain. The CDR3 has 13 residues. V was shortened by 2 bases and J by 4 bases, with 7 bases between the two germline ends. Germline V gene lookup returns CDR1 WNHNN and CDR2 SYGVQD (reference sequence). For the CDR3, the DNA is TGCGCCAGCAGTGAGGTTTATTCAGATACGCAGTATTTT. As protein: CASSEVYSDTQYF.